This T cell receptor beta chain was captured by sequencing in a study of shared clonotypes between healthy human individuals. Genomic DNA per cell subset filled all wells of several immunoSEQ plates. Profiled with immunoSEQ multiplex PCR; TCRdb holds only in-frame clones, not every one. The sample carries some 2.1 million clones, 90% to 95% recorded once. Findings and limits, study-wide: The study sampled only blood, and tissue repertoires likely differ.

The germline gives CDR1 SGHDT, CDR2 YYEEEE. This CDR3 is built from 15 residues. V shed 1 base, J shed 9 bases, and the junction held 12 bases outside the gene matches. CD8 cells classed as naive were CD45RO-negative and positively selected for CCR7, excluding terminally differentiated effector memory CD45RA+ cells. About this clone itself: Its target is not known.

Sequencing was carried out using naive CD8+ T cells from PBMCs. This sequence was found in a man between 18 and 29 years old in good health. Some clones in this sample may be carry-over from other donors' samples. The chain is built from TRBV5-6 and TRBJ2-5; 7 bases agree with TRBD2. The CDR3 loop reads CASSLRPSGVLAQYF. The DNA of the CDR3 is TGTGCCAGCAGCTTGAGGCCTAGCGGAGTTTTGGCCCAGTACTTC.